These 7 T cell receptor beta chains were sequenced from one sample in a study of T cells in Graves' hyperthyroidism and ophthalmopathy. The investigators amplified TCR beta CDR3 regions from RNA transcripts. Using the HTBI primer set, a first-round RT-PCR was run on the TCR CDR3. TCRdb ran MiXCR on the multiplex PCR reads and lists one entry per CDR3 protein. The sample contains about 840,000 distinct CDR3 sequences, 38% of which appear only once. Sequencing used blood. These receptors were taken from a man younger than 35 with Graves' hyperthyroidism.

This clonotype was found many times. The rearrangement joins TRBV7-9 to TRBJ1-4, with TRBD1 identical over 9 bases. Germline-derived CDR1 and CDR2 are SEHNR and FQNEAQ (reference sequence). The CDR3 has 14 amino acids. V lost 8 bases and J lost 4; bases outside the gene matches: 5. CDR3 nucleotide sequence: TGTGCCAGCGGACGGGACAGGGTTAATGAAAAACTGTTTTTT. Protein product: CASGRDRVNEKLFF.

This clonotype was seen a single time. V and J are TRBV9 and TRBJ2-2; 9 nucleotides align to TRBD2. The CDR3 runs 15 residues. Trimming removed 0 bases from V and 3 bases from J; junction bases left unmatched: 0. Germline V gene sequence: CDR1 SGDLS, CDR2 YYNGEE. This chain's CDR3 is CASSVGLADTGELFF. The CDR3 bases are TGTGCCAGCAGCGTAGGACTAGCGGACACCGGGGAGCTGTTTTTT.

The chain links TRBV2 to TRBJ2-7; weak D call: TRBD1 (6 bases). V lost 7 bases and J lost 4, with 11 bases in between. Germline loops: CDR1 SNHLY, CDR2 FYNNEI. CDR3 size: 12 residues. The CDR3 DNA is TGTGCCAGCAACTTGGACAGTTACGAGCAGTACTTC. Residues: CASNLDSYEQYF.

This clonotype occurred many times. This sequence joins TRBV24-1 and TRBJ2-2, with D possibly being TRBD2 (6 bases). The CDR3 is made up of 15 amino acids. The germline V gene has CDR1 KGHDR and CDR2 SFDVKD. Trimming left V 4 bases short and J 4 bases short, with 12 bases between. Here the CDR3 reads CATSEPGLGTGELFF. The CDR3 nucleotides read TGTGCCACCAGTGAGCCGGGACTGGGCACCGGGGAGCTGTTTTTT.

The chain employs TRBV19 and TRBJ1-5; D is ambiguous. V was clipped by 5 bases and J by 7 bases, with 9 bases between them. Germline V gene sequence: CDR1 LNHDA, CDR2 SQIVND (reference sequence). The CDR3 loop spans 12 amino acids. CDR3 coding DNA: TGTGCCAGTAGTGTACACGGACAGCCCCAGCATTTT. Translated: CASSVHGQPQHF.

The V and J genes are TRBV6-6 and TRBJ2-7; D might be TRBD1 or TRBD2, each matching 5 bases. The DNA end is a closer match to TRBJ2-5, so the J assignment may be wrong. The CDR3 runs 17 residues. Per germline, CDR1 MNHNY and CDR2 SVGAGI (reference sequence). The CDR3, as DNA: TGTGCCAGCAGTTTAGCGCTTGGGGTAGGGGAACAAGAGACCCAGTACTTC. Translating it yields CASSLALGVGEQETQYF.

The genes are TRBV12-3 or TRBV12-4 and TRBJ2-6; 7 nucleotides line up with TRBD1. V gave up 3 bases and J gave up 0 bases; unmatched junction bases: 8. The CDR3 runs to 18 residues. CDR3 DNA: TGTGCCAGCAGTTTGGGTACAGGGGTCTTCTCTGGGGCCAACGTCCTGACTTTC. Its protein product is CASSLGTGVFSGANVLTF.